This T cell receptor (beta chain) appears in the sequencing data of a study of siplizumab effects on memory and regulatory T cells. The CDR3 spans 16 residues. CDR1 is MNHEY and CDR2 is SVGAGI in the germline V gene. V was pared by 0 bases and J by 3 bases, with 6 bases of the junction left unmatched. Study-level points and caveats: Mappable alloreactive CD4+ clones were on average approximately 72% Treg-derived with siplizumab, approximately 30% in controls. The diversity of naive T cells seemed greater than that of memory cells, and their alloresponse contribution seemed major.

Details on this clone: The antigen remains unidentified.

Only in-frame clones appear in the TCRdb table, and some are missing; sequencing was by immunoSEQ multiplex PCR. The top ten hold around 0.3% of the sample, which has about 50,000 clones, roughly 87% seen once. Sequenced input: naive CD8+ T cells sorted from blood. This sequence was found in a human donor in good health. The chain links TRBV6-5 to TRBJ2-7, with 9 nucleotides matching TRBD1. As DNA, the CDR3 is TGTGCCAGCAGTTACTCGCGGGGACAGGGTAACTACGAGCAGTACTTC. It specifies CASSYSRGQGNYEQYF.